The rows below give T cell receptor beta chains drawn from one sample of a study of T cells in localized non-small cell lung cancer. Data came from immunoSEQ multiplex PCR; TCRdb stores just in-frame clones and leaves some out. The repertoire holds fewer than 35,000 clones, with roughly nine tenths as singletons. Here the sequenced sample was peripheral blood mononuclear cells, taken before any cancer treatment. Receptors originate from a man aged 35 to 70 with stage III lung adenocarcinoma. CDR3s include the opening cysteine and the closing phenylalanine or tryptophan. The D gene is left open where the match is weak. Not all rows give a size; the values are once, few, many and, for expanded clones, a class.

clone size	D gene	V gene	J gene	CDR3 DNA	CDR3 protein
NA	TRBD1	TRBV19	TRBJ2-7	TGTGCCAGTAGTATAGCGGGGACAGCGTCCTACGAGCAGTACTTC	CASSIAGTASYEQYF
NA	NA	TRBV6-4	TRBJ2-5	TGTGCCAGCCTTATTTTTACAACAAATATGAGGACCCAGTACTTC	CASLIFTTNMRTQYF
NA	TRBD2	TRBV18	TRBJ2-3	TGTGCCAGCTCACCAATCGGGACTAGCAGCACAGATACGCAGTATTTT	CASSPIGTSSTDTQYF
medium-sized	TRBD1	TRBV5-4	TRBJ1-6	TGTGCCAGCAGCCTAAGACAGGGAGGTGCTTCACCCCTCCACTTT	CASSLRQGGASPLHF
NA	NA	TRBV7-3	TRBJ2-3	TGTGCCAGCAGCTCAGTAGCGGTCTTTGGCACAGATACGCAGTATTTT	CASSSVAVFGTDTQYF
NA	TRBD1	TRBV19	TRBJ1-2	TGTGCCAGTAGTATAGAGACAGGGCATGGCTACACCTTC	CASSIETGHGYTF
NA	NA	TRBV6-1	TRBJ1-1	TGTGCCAGCAAGGGGGTTATGAACACTGAAGCTTTCTTT	CASKGVMNTEAFF
NA	NA	TRBV2	TRBJ2-1	TGTGCCAGCTTCCGGGGCCCGGAAGATGAGCAGTTCTTC	CASFRGPEDEQFF
NA	NA	TRBV6-5	TRBJ2-2	TGTGCCAGCAGTTACCTGGGACGGAACACCGGGGAGCTGTTTTTT	CASSYLGRNTGELFF
NA	NA	TRBV7-2	TRBJ1-1	TGTGCCAGCAGCTTAGCGCTCGGCGGGGGCACTGAAGCTTTCTTT	CASSLALGGGTEAFF
NA	NA	TRBV11-2	TRBJ2-1	TGTGCCAGCAGCTCCCCGCCGGATAGCTCCTACAATGAGCAGTTCTTC	CASSSPPDSSYNEQFF
NA	NA	TRBV4-3	TRBJ2-3	TGCGCCAGCAGCCAAAGTCTCACGGAGTATTTT	CASSQSLTEYF
NA	NA	TRBV19	TRBJ1-4	TGTGCCAGTAGTATTTCCCTCGCAGGCGGCCAGAATGAAAAACTGTTTTTT	CASSISLAGGQNEKLFF
few	NA	TRBV5-1	TRBJ2-1	TGCGCCAGCAGCTTGGGTCGGGCAGGGCGCAATGAGCAGTTCTTC	CASSLGRAGRNEQFF
once	TRBD1	TRBV19	TRBJ2-3	TGTGCCAGTAGTATCCATTTCGAGGGGGCCACGCAGTATTTT	CASSIHFEGATQYF
NA	NA	TRBV7-6	TRBJ2-2	TGTGCCAGCAGGAAGGGAGTCGGCTACACCGGGGAGCTGTTTTTT	CASRKGVGYTGELFF
NA	NA	TRBV7-2	TRBJ1-1	TGTGCCAGCAGCTTCGGACAAATGAACACTGAAGCTTTCTTT	CASSFGQMNTEAFF
NA	TRBD2	TRBV7-2	TRBJ2-1	TGTGCCAGCAGCTTAGAGGGCGGGGGGGCCGTCTATGAGCAGTTCTTC	CASSLEGGGAVYEQFF
once	TRBD1	TRBV6-6	TRBJ2-7	TGTGCCAGCAGTCGGACAGGGGGGGAGCAGTACTTC	CASSRTGGEQYF
NA	NA	TRBV4-1	TRBJ2-2	TGCGCCAGCAGCCTAACCACTGTGGGGAATCCCTCGAACACCGGGGAGCTGTTTTTT	CASSLTTVGNPSNTGELFF
NA	TRBD1	TRBV19	TRBJ2-1	TGTGCCAGTAGTATCTCTGGGACAGGGAAATACAATGAGCAGTTCTTC	CASSISGTGKYNEQFF
NA	NA	TRBV10-3	TRBJ1-5	TGTGCCATCAGTGAGTCGCGGGCAGATAGCAATCAGCCCCAGCATTTT	CAISESRADSNQPQHF
NA	NA	TRBV7-9	TRBJ1-2	TGTGCCAGCAGCTTAAAGCCAAACTATGGCTACACCTTC	CASSLKPNYGYTF
NA	NA	TRBV28	TRBJ1-5	TGTGCCAGCAGTTTATTTGGGAGCCTCTATAGCAATCAGCCCCAGCATTTT	CASSLFGSLYSNQPQHF
NA	NA	TRBV7-9	TRBJ1-2	TGTGCCAGCAGCCCTACGGGGGGATCTGACTATGGCTACACCTTC	CASSPTGGSDYGYTF
once	NA	TRBV7-2	TRBJ2-3	TGTGCCAGCAGCTTATTGGCTAGTTCAGATACGCAGTATTTT	CASSLLASSDTQYF
NA	NA	TRBV4-1	TRBJ2-4	TGCGCCAGCAGCCAAGATAACCAGGTGGGAACAGTACAAAACATTCAGTACTTC	CASSQDNQVGTVQNIQYF
NA	NA	TRBV7-3	TRBJ2-1	TGTGCCAGCAGCTCCTTCTCAAACGAGCAGTTCTTC	CASSSFSNEQFF
NA	NA	TRBV19	TRBJ2-7	TGTGCCAGTAGCAACCCGGGACAAGGCTACGAGCAGTACTTC	CASSNPGQGYEQYF